These T cell receptor beta chains were read from a single sample in a study of CD8+ T cells in alopecia areata. Sequencing was performed with immunoSEQ multiplex PCR; in TCRdb, only in-frame clones are kept and a portion is missing. The sample has approximately 280,000 clones, roughly 64% seen once. Specimen: CD4+ T cells sorted from blood, collected at week 24, from a patient treated with tofacitinib. These receptors all come from a human donor with alopecia areata. The CDR3 runs from the conserved cysteine through the conserved F or W. The order of the fields is CDR3 protein, CDR3 DNA, CDR3 length, V gene, clone size, J gene, D gene. The D gene is left open where the match is weak. Clone size, where shown, is once, few, many, or a class for clones that have expanded.

CDR3 protein: CASSSQRNTEAFF; CDR3 DNA: TGCGCCAGCAGCTCACAGAGGAACACTGAAGCTTTCTTT; CDR3 length: 13; V gene: TRBV5-1; clone size: .; J gene: TRBJ1-1; D gene: .
CDR3 protein: CAAQQGGPTDTQYF; CDR3 DNA: TGTGCCGCCCAACAGGGAGGTCCCACAGATACGCAGTATTTT; CDR3 length: 14; V gene: TRBV10-3; clone size: few; J gene: TRBJ2-3; D gene: .
CDR3 protein: CASIPRGGPAYEQYF; CDR3 DNA: TGTGCCAGCATTCCGAGGGGGGGGCCCGCCTACGAGCAGTACTTC; CDR3 length: 15; V gene: TRBV11-2; clone size: .; J gene: TRBJ2-7; D gene: .
CDR3 protein: CATREDFAKNIQYF; CDR3 DNA: TGTGCCACCAGAGAGGACTTCGCCAAAAACATTCAGTACTTC; CDR3 length: 14; V gene: TRBV15; clone size: .; J gene: TRBJ2-4; D gene: .
CDR3 protein: CASSTPDRYQETQYF; CDR3 DNA: TGTGCCAGCAGCACACCAGACAGGTACCAAGAGACCCAGTACTTC; CDR3 length: 15; V gene: TRBV5-5; clone size: .; J gene: TRBJ2-5; D gene: .
CDR3 protein: CSVEESNYGYTF; CDR3 DNA: TGCAGCGTTGAAGAATCCAACTATGGCTACACCTTC; CDR3 length: 12; V gene: TRBV29-1; clone size: .; J gene: TRBJ1-2; D gene: .
CDR3 protein: CASSEALQRASGHNYGYTF; CDR3 DNA: TGTGCCAGCAGTGAAGCGCTTCAGAGAGCTTCGGGACATAACTATGGCTACACCTTC; CDR3 length: 19; V gene: TRBV6-1; clone size: .; J gene: TRBJ1-2; D gene: .
CDR3 protein: CASSLRTGGVGNTIYF; CDR3 DNA: TGCGCCAGCAGCTTGCGGACAGGGGGTGTTGGAAACACCATATATTTT; CDR3 length: 16; V gene: TRBV5-1; clone size: .; J gene: TRBJ1-3; D gene: TRBD1
CDR3 protein: CAINLGQGVYGYTF; CDR3 DNA: TGTGCCATCAACCTAGGACAGGGAGTCTATGGCTACACCTTC; CDR3 length: 14; V gene: TRBV10-3; clone size: .; J gene: TRBJ1-2; D gene: TRBD1
CDR3 protein: CASSSPDRFSPLHF; CDR3 DNA: TGTGCCAGCAGTTCGCCGGACAGATTTTCACCCCTCCACTTT; CDR3 length: 14; V gene: TRBV28; clone size: many; J gene: TRBJ1-6; D gene: .
CDR3 protein: CASSVQRSYRGGRDGYTF; CDR3 DNA: TGTGCCAGCAGCGTCCAGAGGTCCTACAGGGGTGGGAGAGATGGCTACACCTTC; CDR3 length: 18; V gene: TRBV9; clone size: .; J gene: TRBJ1-2; D gene: TRBD1
CDR3 protein: CASSFRQNNEKLFF; CDR3 DNA: TGTGCCAGCAGCTTCCGGCAGAATAATGAAAAACTGTTTTTT; CDR3 length: 14; V gene: TRBV13; clone size: once; J gene: TRBJ1-4; D gene: .
CDR3 protein: CASSSRGGGTGELFF; CDR3 DNA: TGTGCCAGCAGCAGCCGCGGGGGCGGCACCGGGGAGCTGTTTTTT; CDR3 length: 15; V gene: TRBV7-2; clone size: .; J gene: TRBJ2-2; D gene: .
CDR3 protein: CASSYSIGVETQYF; CDR3 DNA: TGTGCCAGCAGTTACTCGATAGGGGTAGAGACCCAGTACTTC; CDR3 length: 14; V gene: TRBV6-5; clone size: .; J gene: TRBJ2-5; D gene: .
CDR3 protein: CASSQEPGETQYF; CDR3 DNA: TGCGCCAGCAGCCAAGAGCCCGGCGAGACCCAGTACTTC; CDR3 length: 13; V gene: TRBV4-1; clone size: .; J gene: TRBJ2-5; D gene: .
CDR3 protein: CASSPRWGASGNEKLFF; CDR3 DNA: TGTGCCAGCAGCCCTCGTTGGGGGGCTTCGGGTAATGAAAAACTGTTTTTT; CDR3 length: 17; V gene: TRBV7-2; clone size: .; J gene: TRBJ1-4; D gene: .
CDR3 protein: CSGGHQETQYF; CDR3 DNA: TGCAGCGGGGGGCATCAAGAGACCCAGTACTTC; CDR3 length: 11; V gene: TRBV29-1; clone size: .; J gene: TRBJ2-5; D gene: .
CDR3 protein: CSVGRGLQETQYF; CDR3 DNA: TGCAGCGTGGGGCGGGGCCTCCAAGAGACCCAGTACTTC; CDR3 length: 13; V gene: TRBV29-1; clone size: once; J gene: TRBJ2-5; D gene: .
CDR3 protein: CSVRDIGYTF; CDR3 DNA: TGCAGCGTTCGGGACATAGGCTACACCTTC; CDR3 length: 10; V gene: TRBV29-1; clone size: few; J gene: TRBJ1-2; D gene: .
CDR3 protein: CASSELPSGGAGYNEQFF; CDR3 DNA: TGTGCCAGCAGTGAACTTCCTAGCGGGGGGGCCGGATACAATGAGCAGTTCTTC; CDR3 length: 18; V gene: TRBV6-1; clone size: .; J gene: TRBJ2-1; D gene: TRBD2
CDR3 protein: CASGDRDREQYF; CDR3 DNA: TGTGCCAGCGGAGACAGGGATCGCGAGCAGTACTTC; CDR3 length: 12; V gene: TRBV9; clone size: .; J gene: TRBJ2-7; D gene: TRBD1
CDR3 protein: CASGRSGVSNTEAFF; CDR3 DNA: TGTGCCAGCGGCCGTAGTGGGGTCTCGAACACTGAAGCTTTCTTT; CDR3 length: 15; V gene: TRBV5-6; clone size: .; J gene: TRBJ1-1; D gene: .
CDR3 protein: CAISESNGGAADTQYF; CDR3 DNA: TGTGCCATCAGTGAGTCGAACGGGGGGGCGGCAGATACGCAGTATTTT; CDR3 length: 16; V gene: TRBV10-3; clone size: .; J gene: TRBJ2-3; D gene: TRBD2
CDR3 protein: CASSYGGRGTEAFF; CDR3 DNA: TGTGCCAGCAGTTATGGGGGGCGCGGCACTGAAGCTTTCTTT; CDR3 length: 14; V gene: TRBV6-6; clone size: .; J gene: TRBJ1-1; D gene: .
CDR3 protein: CASSLGTGGLKTQYF; CDR3 DNA: TGTGCCAGCAGTTTGGGGACAGGGGGTTTGAAGACCCAGTACTTC; CDR3 length: 15; V gene: TRBV28; clone size: .; J gene: TRBJ2-5; D gene: TRBD1
CDR3 protein: CASSHTGQGNTEAFF; CDR3 DNA: TGCGCCAGCAGTCACACGGGACAGGGGAACACTGAAGCTTTCTTT; CDR3 length: 15; V gene: TRBV23-1; clone size: .; J gene: TRBJ1-1; D gene: TRBD1
CDR3 protein: CAWSVRTVYSNQPQHF; CDR3 DNA: TGTGCCTGGAGTGTAAGGACAGTTTATAGCAATCAGCCCCAGCATTTT; CDR3 length: 16; V gene: TRBV30; clone size: few; J gene: TRBJ1-5; D gene: .
CDR3 protein: CATSPELTGTYGYTF; CDR3 DNA: TGTGCCACCAGCCCCGAATTGACAGGGACCTATGGCTACACCTTC; CDR3 length: 15; V gene: TRBV15; clone size: .; J gene: TRBJ1-2; D gene: TRBD1
CDR3 protein: CASSQARKQGADTQYF; CDR3 DNA: TGTGCCAGCAGCCAAGCAAGGAAACAGGGGGCAGATACGCAGTATTTT; CDR3 length: 16; V gene: TRBV14; clone size: few; J gene: TRBJ2-3; D gene: TRBD1
CDR3 protein: CAWSVGTGGKTQYF; CDR3 DNA: TGTGCCTGGAGTGTGGGGACAGGGGGCAAAACGCAGTATTTT; CDR3 length: 14; V gene: TRBV30; clone size: .; J gene: TRBJ2-3; D gene: TRBD1
CDR3 protein: CASSRSEGLGAFF; CDR3 DNA: TGTGCCAGCAGCCGATCTGAGGGCCTTGGAGCTTTCTTT; CDR3 length: 13; V gene: TRBV14; clone size: .; J gene: TRBJ1-1; D gene: .
CDR3 protein: CASSTDRSYGYTF; CDR3 DNA: TGCGCCAGCAGCACGGACAGGTCCTATGGCTACACCTTC; CDR3 length: 13; V gene: TRBV5-1; clone size: .; J gene: TRBJ1-2; D gene: TRBD1
CDR3 protein: CAGRDREYEQYF; CDR3 DNA: TGCGCCGGCCGGGACAGGGAGTACGAGCAGTACTTC; CDR3 length: 12; V gene: TRBV5-1; clone size: once; J gene: TRBJ2-7; D gene: TRBD1
CDR3 protein: CASSEWGRKNIQYF; CDR3 DNA: TGTGCCAGCAGTGAATGGGGCAGGAAAAACATTCAGTACTTC; CDR3 length: 14; V gene: TRBV25-1; clone size: .; J gene: TRBJ2-4; D gene: .
CDR3 protein: CASSRNARETQYF; CDR3 DNA: TGTGCCAGCAGCCGGAACGCTAGGGAGACCCAGTACTTC; CDR3 length: 13; V gene: TRBV7-2; clone size: .; J gene: TRBJ2-5; D gene: .
CDR3 protein: CASSLEIPYTGELFF; CDR3 DNA: TGTGCCAGCAGCCTCGAAATACCATACACCGGGGAGCTGTTTTTT; CDR3 length: 15; V gene: TRBV2; clone size: .; J gene: TRBJ2-2; D gene: .